This T cell receptor beta chain was recovered during a study of T cells after yellow fever vaccination. Findings of the study overall: Booster samples showed a return of most primary-vaccination clones (about 96% CD4, 80% to 90% CD8).

From the 5' RACE reads, TCRdb called clonotypes with MiXCR, one entry per CDR3 protein. Of about 130,000 distinct CDR3 sequences in the sample, about 7.4% were seen once. Looked up from germline, CDR1 is KGHSH and CDR2 is LQKENI. The germline V and J ends were trimmed by 3 bases and 10 bases, with 14 bases remaining between them. CDR3 size: 13 residues. This clonotype was observed many times. Its antigen is undetermined. V is TRBV18 and J is TRBJ2-3; no clear D. The sample was CD4+ T cells sorted from PBMCs, taken 10 to 11 days after the first yellow fever vaccination. The TCR sequence derives from a man in his late teens or twenties who received the YFV17D yellow fever vaccine. Written as DNA, the CDR3 is TGTGCCAGCTCACCGGAAGGCCCAAGGGCGCAGTATTTT. Protein sequence: CASSPEGPRAQYF.